One TCR beta chain is described in this entry. Its antigen is currently unknown. Construction of TCR beta libraries was performed using quantitative 5'-RACE with molecular barcodes. Each CDR3 protein gets one entry after TCRdb re-called the 5' RACE reads with MiXCR. The sample includes 700,000 to 1,000,000 distinct CDR3 sequences, roughly 12% seen only once; the top ten take less than 0.65%. This sample is part of a study of CD8 T cells in ankylosing spondylitis. Findings of the study overall: Clones tied to disease were said to be significantly enriched in matched ankylosing spondylitis synovial fluid. Those disease-linked clones were CD8+; they were also relatively rare in peripheral blood. The study identified a TCR beta motif of several highly homologous variants that appeared characteristic of ankylosing spondylitis blood. In synovial fluid and blood from reactive arthritis, some motif variants were previously reported.

The sequence came from a male donor with ankylosing spondylitis. Sequences were obtained from blood, either unsorted or a sorted T cell fraction (not recorded which).

This CDR3 reads CASSTGRGGETQYF. The DNA of the CDR3 is TGTGCCAGCAGCACCGGCAGGGGGGGAGAGACCCAGTACTTC. The chain has TRBV7-2 and TRBJ2-5; the D call may be TRBD1 or TRBD2 (7 bases each). Looked up from germline, CDR1 is SGHTA and CDR2 is FQGNSA. Trimming removed 5 bases from V and 4 bases from J, with 14 bases in between. The CDR3 loop spans 14 amino acids.